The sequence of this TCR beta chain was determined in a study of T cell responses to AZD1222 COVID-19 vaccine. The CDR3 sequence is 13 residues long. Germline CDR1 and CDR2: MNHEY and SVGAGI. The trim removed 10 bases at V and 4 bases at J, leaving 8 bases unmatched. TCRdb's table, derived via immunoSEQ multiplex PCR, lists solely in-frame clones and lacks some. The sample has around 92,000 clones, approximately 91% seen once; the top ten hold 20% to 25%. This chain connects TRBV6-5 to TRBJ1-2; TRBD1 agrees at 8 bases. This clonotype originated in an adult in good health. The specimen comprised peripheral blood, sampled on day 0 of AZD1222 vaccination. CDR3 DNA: TGTGCCATTAACAGGGGGGGTCTCTATGGCTACACCTTC. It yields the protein CAINRGGLYGYTF.